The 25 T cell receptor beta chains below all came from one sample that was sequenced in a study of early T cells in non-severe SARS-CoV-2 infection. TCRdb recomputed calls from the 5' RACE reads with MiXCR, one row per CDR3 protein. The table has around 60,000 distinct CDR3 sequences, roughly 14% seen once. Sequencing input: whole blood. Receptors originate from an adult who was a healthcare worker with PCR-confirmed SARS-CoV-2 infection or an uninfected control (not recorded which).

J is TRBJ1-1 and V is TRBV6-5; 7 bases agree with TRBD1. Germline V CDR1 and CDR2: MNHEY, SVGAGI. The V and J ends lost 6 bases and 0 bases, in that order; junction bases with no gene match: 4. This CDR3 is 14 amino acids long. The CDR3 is CASRQQGLNTEAFF. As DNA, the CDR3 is TGTGCCAGCAGGCAACAGGGGTTGAACACTGAAGCTTTCTTT.

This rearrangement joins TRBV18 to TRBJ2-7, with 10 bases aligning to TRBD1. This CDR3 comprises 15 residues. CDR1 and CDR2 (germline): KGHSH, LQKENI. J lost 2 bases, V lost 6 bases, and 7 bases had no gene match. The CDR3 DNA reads TGTGCCAGCTCCCCAGGGACAGGGGTCCCCTACGAGCAGTACTTC. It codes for CASSPGTGVPYEQYF.

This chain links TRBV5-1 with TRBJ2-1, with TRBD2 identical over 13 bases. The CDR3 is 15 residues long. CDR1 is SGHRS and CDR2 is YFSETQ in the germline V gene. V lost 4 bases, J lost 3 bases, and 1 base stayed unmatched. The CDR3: CASSGTSGVYNEQFF. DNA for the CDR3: TGCGCCAGCAGCGGGACTAGCGGGGTCTACAATGAGCAGTTCTTC. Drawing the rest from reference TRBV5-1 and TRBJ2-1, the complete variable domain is KAGVTQTPRYLIKTRGQQVTLSCSPISGHRSVSWYQQTPGQGLQFLFEYFSETQRNKGNFPGRFSGRQFSNSRSEMNVSTLELGDSALYLCASSGTSGVYNEQFFGPGTRLTVL.

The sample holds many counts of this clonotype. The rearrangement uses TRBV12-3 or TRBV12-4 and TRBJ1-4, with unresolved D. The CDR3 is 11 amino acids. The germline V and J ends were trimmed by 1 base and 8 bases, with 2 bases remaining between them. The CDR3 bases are TGTGCCAGCAGTTTAGGGGAAAAACTGTTTTTT. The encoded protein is CASSLGEKLFF.

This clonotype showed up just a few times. In nucleotides, the CDR3 is TGTGCCAGCAGCTTAGGGCTCCGGGGTTCACCCCTCCACTTT. The encoded protein is CASSLGLRGSPLHF. V usage is TRBV7-2 and J usage is TRBJ1-6; D ambiguous. The V end lost 1 base, the J end lost 9 bases, and 10 bases lay between the germline ends. This CDR3 is 14 amino acids long. Germline V gene data show CDR1 as SGHTA and CDR2 as FQGNSA.

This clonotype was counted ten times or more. CDR3 nucleotides: TGCAGCGTTGGCGACAGGGCGAACACTGAAGCTTTCTTT. The encoded protein is CSVGDRANTEAFF. The rearrangement uses TRBV29-1 and TRBJ1-1, with 7 bases lining up with TRBD1. The J segment lost 1 base and the V segment lost 4 bases, leaving 3 bases of the junction unmatched. Germline values: CDR1 SQVTM, CDR2 ANQGSEA. The CDR3 is 13 residues long.

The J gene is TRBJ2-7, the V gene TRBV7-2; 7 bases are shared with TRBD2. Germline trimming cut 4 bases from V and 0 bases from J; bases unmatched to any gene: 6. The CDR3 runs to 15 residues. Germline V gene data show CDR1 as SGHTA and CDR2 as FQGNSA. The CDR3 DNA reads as TGTGCCAGCAGCTCCCTCAGCGGGAACTCCTACGAGCAGTACTTC. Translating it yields CASSSLSGNSYEQYF.

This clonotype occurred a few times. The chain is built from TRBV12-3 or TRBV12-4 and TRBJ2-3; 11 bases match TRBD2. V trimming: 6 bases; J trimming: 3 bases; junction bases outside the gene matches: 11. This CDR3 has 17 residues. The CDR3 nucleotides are TGTGCCAGCAGCCGAGGTAGCGGGGGGGCCGGAACAGATACGCAGTATTTT. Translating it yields CASSRGSGGAGTDTQYF.

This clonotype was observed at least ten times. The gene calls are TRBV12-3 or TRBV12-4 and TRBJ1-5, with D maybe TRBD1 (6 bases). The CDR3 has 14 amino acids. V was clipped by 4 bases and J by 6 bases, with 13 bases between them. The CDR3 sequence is CASSWGAQGQPQHF. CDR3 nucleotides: TGTGCCAGCAGTTGGGGGGCACAAGGTCAGCCCCAGCATTTT.

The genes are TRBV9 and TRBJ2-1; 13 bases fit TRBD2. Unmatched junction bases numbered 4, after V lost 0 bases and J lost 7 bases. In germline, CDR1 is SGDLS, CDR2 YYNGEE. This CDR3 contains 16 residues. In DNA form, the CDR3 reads TGTGCCAGCAGCGTAGGAGGACTAGCGGGGGCGAATGAGCAGTTCTTC. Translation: CASSVGGLAGANEQFF.

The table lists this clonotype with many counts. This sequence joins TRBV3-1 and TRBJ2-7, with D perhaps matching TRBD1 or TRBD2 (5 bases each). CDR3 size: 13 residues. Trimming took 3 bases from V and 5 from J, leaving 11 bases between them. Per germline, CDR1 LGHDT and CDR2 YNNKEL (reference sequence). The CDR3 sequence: CASSQGRDDEQYF. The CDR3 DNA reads TGTGCCAGCAGCCAGGGCAGGGACGACGAGCAGTACTTC.

CDR3 residues: CASSIGGLITYEQYF. The CDR3, as DNA: TGTGCCAGCAGTATCGGGGGTCTCATAACCTACGAGCAGTACTTC. The chain is built from TRBV6-6 and TRBJ2-7; D is perhaps TRBD2 (6 bases). The CDR3 consists of 15 residues. CDR1 and CDR2 from the germline V gene are MNHNY and SVGAGI (reference sequence). V was shortened by 5 bases and J by 2 bases, with 16 bases between the two germline ends.

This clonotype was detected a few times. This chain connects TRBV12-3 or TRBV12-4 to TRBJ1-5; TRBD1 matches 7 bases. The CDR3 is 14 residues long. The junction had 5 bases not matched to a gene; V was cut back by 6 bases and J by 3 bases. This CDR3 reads CASSLQGFNQPQHF. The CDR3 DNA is TGTGCCAGCAGCCTACAGGGGTTCAATCAGCCCCAGCATTTT.

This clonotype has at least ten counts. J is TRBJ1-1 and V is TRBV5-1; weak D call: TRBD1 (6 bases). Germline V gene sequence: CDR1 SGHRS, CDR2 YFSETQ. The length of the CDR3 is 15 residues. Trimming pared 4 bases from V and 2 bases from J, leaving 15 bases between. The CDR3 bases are TGCGCCAGCAGCCGGGACGGACAGACAAACACTGAAGCTTTCTTT. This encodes CASSRDGQTNTEAFF.

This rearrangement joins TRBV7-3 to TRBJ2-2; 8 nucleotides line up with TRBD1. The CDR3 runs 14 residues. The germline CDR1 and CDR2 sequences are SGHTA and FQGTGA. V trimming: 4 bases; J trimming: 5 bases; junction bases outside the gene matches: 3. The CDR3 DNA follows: TGTGCCAGCAGCTCGACAGGGGTGACCGGGGAGCTGTTTTTT. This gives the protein CASSSTGVTGELFF.

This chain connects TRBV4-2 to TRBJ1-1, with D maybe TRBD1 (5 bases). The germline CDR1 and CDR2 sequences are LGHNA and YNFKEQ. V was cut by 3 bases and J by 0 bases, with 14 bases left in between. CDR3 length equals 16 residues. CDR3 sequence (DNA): TGTGCCAGCAGCCACGGGGGGAGGGCAGTGAACACTGAAGCTTTCTTT. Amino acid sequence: CASSHGGRAVNTEAFF.

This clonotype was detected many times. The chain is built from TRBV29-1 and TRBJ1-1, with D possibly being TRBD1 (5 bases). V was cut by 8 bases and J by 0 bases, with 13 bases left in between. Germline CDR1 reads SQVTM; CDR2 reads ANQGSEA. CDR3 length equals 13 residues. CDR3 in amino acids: CSSKTALNTEAFF. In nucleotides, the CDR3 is TGCAGCTCAAAGACAGCTCTGAACACTGAAGCTTTCTTT.

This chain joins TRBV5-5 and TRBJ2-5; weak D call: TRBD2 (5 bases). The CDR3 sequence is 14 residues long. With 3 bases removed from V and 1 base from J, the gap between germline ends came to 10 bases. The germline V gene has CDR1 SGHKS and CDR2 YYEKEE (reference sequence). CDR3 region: CASSWLATQETQYF. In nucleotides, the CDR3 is TGTGCCAGCAGCTGGCTAGCTACCCAAGAGACCCAGTACTTC.

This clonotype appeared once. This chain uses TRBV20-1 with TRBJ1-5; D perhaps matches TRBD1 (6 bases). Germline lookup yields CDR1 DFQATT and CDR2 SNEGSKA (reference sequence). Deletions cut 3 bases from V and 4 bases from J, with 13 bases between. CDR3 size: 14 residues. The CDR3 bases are TGCAGTGCTAGTCCTGGGGGCGGAAATCAGCCCCAGCATTTT. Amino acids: CSASPGGGNQPQHF.

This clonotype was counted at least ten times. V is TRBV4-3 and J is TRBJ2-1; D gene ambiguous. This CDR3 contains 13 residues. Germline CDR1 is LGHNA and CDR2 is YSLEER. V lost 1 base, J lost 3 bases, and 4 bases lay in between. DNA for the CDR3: TGCGCCAGCAGCCAAGGGATCTACAATGAGCAGTTCTTC. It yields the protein CASSQGIYNEQFF.

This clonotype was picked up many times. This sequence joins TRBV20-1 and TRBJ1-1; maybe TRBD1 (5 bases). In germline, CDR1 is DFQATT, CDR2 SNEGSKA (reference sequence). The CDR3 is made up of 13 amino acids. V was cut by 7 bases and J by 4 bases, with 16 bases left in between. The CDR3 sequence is CSGSGPWGTEAFF. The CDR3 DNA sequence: TGCAGTGGATCGGGACCGTGGGGCACTGAAGCTTTCTTT.

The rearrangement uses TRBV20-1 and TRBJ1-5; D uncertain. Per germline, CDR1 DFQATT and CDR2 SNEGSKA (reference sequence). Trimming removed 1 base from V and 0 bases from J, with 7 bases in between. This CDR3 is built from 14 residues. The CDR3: CSARAGNSNQPQHF. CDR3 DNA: TGCAGTGCTAGAGCTGGGAATAGCAATCAGCCCCAGCATTTT.

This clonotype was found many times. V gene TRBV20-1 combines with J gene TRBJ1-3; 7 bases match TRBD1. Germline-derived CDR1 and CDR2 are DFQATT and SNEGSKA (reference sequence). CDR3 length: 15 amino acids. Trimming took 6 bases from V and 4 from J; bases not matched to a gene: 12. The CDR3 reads CSARPPTGSGNTIYF. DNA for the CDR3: TGCAGTGCACGACCGCCGACAGGGTCAGGAAACACCATATATTTT.

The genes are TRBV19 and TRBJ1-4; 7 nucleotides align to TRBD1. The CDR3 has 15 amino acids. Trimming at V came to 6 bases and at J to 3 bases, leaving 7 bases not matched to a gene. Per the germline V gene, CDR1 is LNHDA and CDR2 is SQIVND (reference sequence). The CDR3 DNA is TGTGCCAGTAGCCACTCAGGGGGGGCTAATGAAAAACTGTTTTTT. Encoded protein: CASSHSGGANEKLFF.

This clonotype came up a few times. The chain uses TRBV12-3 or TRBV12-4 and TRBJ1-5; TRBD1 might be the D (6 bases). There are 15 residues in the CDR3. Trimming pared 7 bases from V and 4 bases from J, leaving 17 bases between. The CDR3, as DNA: TGTGCCAGCATCCCGGGGGGGCAACCTAATCAGCCCCAGCATTTT. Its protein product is CASIPGGQPNQPQHF.